This TCR beta chain was identified during a study of monozygotic twins with inflammatory bowel disease. Two nested PCRs, roughly 17 and 9 cycles, amplified TCRalpha and TCRbeta cDNA. TCRdb reprocessed the 5' RACE reads and stores each CDR3 protein as one record, lacking DNA. Here the sample table reports approximately 300,000 distinct CDR3 sequences. The CDR3 is 15 amino acids. The germline gives CDR1 SGHTA, CDR2 FQGNSA. This TCR was recovered from a human donor with ulcerative colitis or Crohn's disease, or a healthy co-twin of an affected twin (not recorded which). Sequenced input: blood. The chain employs TRBV7-2 and TRBJ2-5; TCRdb picks TRBD2, but there is no DNA to check that call. This CDR3 reads CASSSGTSGLETQYF.